A single sample is the source of the 21 T cell receptor beta chains below, sequenced in a study of T cell responses to AZD1222 COVID-19 vaccine. Here immunoSEQ multiplex PCR was the method, and the copy in TCRdb shows in-frame clones only, minus some. The sample lists more than 85,000 clones, about four fifths seen once, with roughly 4.5% in the top ten. The sequencing used peripheral blood, collected on day 0 of AZD1222 vaccination. All receptors derive from an adult in good health.

Only a few counts were recorded for this clone. This rearrangement joins TRBV15 to TRBJ2-1; 10 bases map to TRBD2. V trimming: 5 bases; J trimming: 5 bases; junction bases outside the gene matches: 9. Per the germline V gene, CDR1 is LNHNV and CDR2 is YYDKDF (reference sequence). The CDR3 loop spans 16 amino acids. The CDR3 protein is CATSVSPAGGDNEQFF. CDR3 DNA: TGTGCCACCAGCGTGTCCCCAGCGGGGGGGGACAATGAGCAGTTCTTC.

The rearrangement uses TRBV6-5 and TRBJ1-2; 8 bases are shared with TRBD1. The CDR3 sequence is 16 residues long. CDR1 is MNHEY and CDR2 is SVGAGI in the germline V gene. Unmatched junction bases numbered 10, after V lost 0 bases and J lost 7 bases. This chain's CDR3 is CASSYSTFGTGPGYTF. CDR3 coding DNA: TGTGCCAGCAGTTACTCGACCTTTGGGACAGGACCTGGCTACACCTTC.

The chain couples TRBV5-6 to TRBJ1-4; 7 nucleotides line up with TRBD1. The CDR3 consists of 17 residues. With V trimmed by 0 bases and J by 4 bases, 9 bases remained unmatched. CDR1 is SGHDT, CDR2 YYEEEE, per germline. DNA for the CDR3: TGTGCCAGCAGCTTGGGACTCGGACAGGTCGATAATGAAAAACTGTTTTTT. It translates to CASSLGLGQVDNEKLFF.

The chain has TRBV6-5 and TRBJ2-3; D possibly corresponds to TRBD1 (7 bases). Per germline, CDR1 MNHEY and CDR2 SVGAGI. The CDR3 sequence is 15 residues long. Trimming cost V 2 bases and J 2 bases, with 11 bases left between them. The DNA for the CDR3 is TGTGCCAGCAGTTACGCGGGACAGATCACAGATACGCAGTATTTT. Translated, it gives CASSYAGQITDTQYF.

This chain links TRBV7-2 with TRBJ2-7; no definite D call. Germline values: CDR1 SGHTA, CDR2 FQGNSA. CDR3 length: 14 residues. V was pared by 6 bases and J by 6 bases, with 18 bases between. CDR3 coding DNA: TGTGCCAGCAGAACCGGGTCGAAGGTTGGCGAGCAGTACTTC. It encodes CASRTGSKVGEQYF.

V and J are TRBV13 and TRBJ1-6, with 7 nucleotides matching TRBD1. Losses at the gene ends were 0 bases for V and 5 bases for J; bases not matched to a gene: 4. Germline V gives CDR1 PRHDT, CDR2 FYEKMQ (reference sequence). The CDR3 runs 16 residues. This CDR3 reads CASSLGLTGHNSPLHF. The CDR3 DNA reads TGTGCCAGCAGCTTAGGGCTGACAGGGCATAATTCACCCCTCCACTTT. Looking up the rest from reference TRBV13 and TRBJ1-6 gives the full variable domain: AAGVIQSPRHLIKEKRETATLKCYPIPRHDTVYWYQQGPGQDPQFLISFYEKMQSDKGSIPDRFSAQQFSDYHSELNMSSLELGDSALYFCASSLGLTGHNSPLHFGNGTRLTVT.

V and J are TRBV3-1 (or the pseudogene TRBV3-2) and TRBJ2-7, with D maybe TRBD1 (6 bases). Germline loops: CDR1 LGHDT, CDR2 YNNKEL (reference sequence). V lost 3 bases and J 6 bases, leaving 21 bases between the germline ends. CDR3 size: 16 residues. The CDR3 DNA reads TGTGCCAGCAGCCAGGGTCCTAACAGGGTCAAATTCGAGCAGTACTTC. This encodes CASSQGPNRVKFEQYF.

The chain links TRBV9 to TRBJ1-2; tentative D call: TRBD1 (5 bases). V was pared by 5 bases and J by 10 bases, with 12 bases between. Germline V CDR1 and CDR2: SGDLS, YYNGEE. CDR3 length: 11 amino acids. CDR3 region: CASSLGVAYTF. CDR3 in DNA: TGTGCCAGCAGTTTAGGGGTGGCCTACACCTTC.

The V call is TRBV18, the J call TRBJ2-3; no definite D call. Per germline, CDR1 KGHSH and CDR2 LQKENI. The V gene lost 3 bases and the J gene lost 5 bases, with 9 bases spanning the gap. This CDR3 has 13 residues. The CDR3: CASSPAVRDTQYF. The CDR3 region has the DNA TGTGCCAGCTCACCGGCAGTACGAGATACGCAGTATTTT.

This clone has just a few counts. J is TRBJ1-2 and V is TRBV9, with 7 bases aligning to TRBD1. J gave up 7 bases and V 6 bases, and 18 bases lay outside the gene matches. Germline CDR1 is SGDLS and CDR2 is YYNGEE. The CDR3 is 16 residues long. CDR3 nucleotide sequence: TGTGCCAGCACCGCCGGGACAGCCATTTCTTATGCTGGCTACACCTTC. Protein sequence: CASTAGTAISYAGYTF. Combining the CDR3 with reference TRBV9 and TRBJ1-2 gives the whole variable domain DSGVTQTPKHLITATGQRVTLRCSPRSGDLSVYWYQQSLDQGLQFLIQYYNGEERAKGNILERFSAQQFPDLHSELNLSSLELGDSALYFCASTAGTAISYAGYTFGSGTRLTVV.

The chain combines TRBV2 with TRBJ2-1, with a possible D match to TRBD1 (5 bases). This CDR3 comprises 13 residues. CDR1 is SNHLY and CDR2 is FYNNEI in the germline V gene. V was clipped by 4 bases and J by 5 bases, with 9 bases between them. For the CDR3, the DNA is TGTGCCAGCAGTGCCCAAGGGGACAATGAGCAGTTCTTC. Encoded protein: CASSAQGDNEQFF.

The chain links TRBV5-1 to TRBJ1-1; D is possibly TRBD1 (6 bases). CDR1 is SGHRS, CDR2 YFSETQ, per germline. The ends were cut back, 8 bases at V and 4 bases at J, with 30 bases in the middle. CDR3 length: 18 amino acids. The CDR3, as DNA: TGCGCCAGGAATACCGTGACAGAGAGGGGGAGGTACGGCACTGAAGCTTTCTTT. Its translation is CARNTVTERGRYGTEAFF. Filled out from reference TRBV5-1 and TRBJ1-1, the complete variable domain reads KAGVTQTPRYLIKTRGQQVTLSCSPISGHRSVSWYQQTPGQGLQFLFEYFSETQRNKGNFPGRFSGRQFSNSRSEMNVSTLELGDSALYLCARNTVTERGRYGTEAFFGQGTRLTVV.

This rearrangement joins TRBV28 to TRBJ1-5; 7 nucleotides line up with TRBD1. The CDR3 runs 14 residues. V shed 8 bases and J 6 bases; nucleotides not matched to a gene: 10. CDR1 is MDHEN and CDR2 is SYDVKM in the germline V gene. The CDR3 sequence is CASRNRGGGQPQHF. The CDR3 DNA reads TGTGCCAGCCGCAACAGGGGAGGCGGTCAGCCCCAGCATTTT.

V gene TRBV27 combines with J gene TRBJ1-1; the D is unclear. Germline V gene lookup returns CDR1 MNHEY and CDR2 SMNVEV (reference sequence). The CDR3 consists of 14 residues. V dropped 2 bases and J dropped 4 bases, with 11 bases sitting between them. This CDR3 reads CASSLVYKGTEAFF. DNA of the CDR3: TGTGCCAGCAGTTTAGTATATAAGGGCACTGAAGCTTTCTTT.

V and J are TRBV19 and TRBJ1-5; weak D call: TRBD1 (6 bases). This CDR3 region has 14 residues. The ends were cut back, 1 base at V and 8 bases at J, with 12 bases in the middle. Per germline, CDR1 LNHDA and CDR2 SQIVND (reference sequence). The CDR3 region has the DNA TGTGCCAGTAGTATAGTCCGGGGGGCCGAGCCCCAGCATTTT. Encoded protein: CASSIVRGAEPQHF.

This clone was counted between two and nine times. The chain uses TRBV11-2 and TRBJ1-2, with D tentatively TRBD1 (5 bases). The CDR3 contains 15 residues. Germline V lookup: CDR1 SGHAT, CDR2 FQNNGV. V lost 0 bases and J 6 bases, leaving 14 bases between the germline ends. CDR3 residues: CASSLDPIRGHGYTF. The CDR3 nucleotides are TGTGCCAGCAGCTTAGATCCCATCCGGGGACATGGCTACACCTTC.

The chain employs TRBV6-1 and TRBJ2-3; 7 bases map to TRBD1. The CDR3 consists of 15 residues. V shed 2 bases, J shed 0 bases, and the junction held 2 bases outside the gene matches. Germline loops: CDR1 MNHNS, CDR2 SASEGT. The CDR3 reads CASSENRGSTDTQYF. CDR3 bases: TGTGCCAGCAGTGAAAACAGGGGTAGCACAGATACGCAGTATTTT.

The chain has TRBV2 and TRBJ1-5; 7 bases agree with TRBD1. The CDR3 runs to 16 residues. CDR1 is SNHLY and CDR2 is FYNNEI in the germline V gene. The junction had 10 bases not matched to a gene; V was cut back by 3 bases and J by 5 bases. This CDR3 reads CASSDLGQLAYQPQHF. The DNA of the CDR3 is TGTGCCAGCAGTGACTTGGGACAGCTCGCTTATCAGCCCCAGCATTTT.

This clone was observed a single time. CDR3 sequence: CASSYRKQGATYEQYF. For the CDR3, the DNA is TGTGCCAGCAGTTACCGAAAACAGGGGGCGACCTACGAGCAGTACTTC. The gene calls are TRBV6-5 and TRBJ2-7; the match to TRBD1 covers 9 bases. The CDR3 runs 16 residues. In germline, CDR1 is MNHEY, CDR2 SVGAGI. V lost 2 bases to trimming and J lost 2 bases; unmatched junction nucleotides: 7.

The chain is built from TRBV2 and TRBJ2-5; 10 bases match TRBD1. After removal of 7 bases from V and 4 bases from J, the junction contained 6 bases not matched to a gene. This CDR3 comprises 14 residues. CDR1 and CDR2 from the germline V gene are SNHLY and FYNNEI. The CDR3 DNA is TGTGCCAGCAATAAGGACAGGGGGGGAGAGACCCAGTACTTC. Its protein product is CASNKDRGGETQYF.

This chain uses TRBV28 with TRBJ1-6, with D possibly TRBD1 on 6 matching bases. Trimming shortened V by 8 bases and J by 7 bases, and 18 bases separated the two germline ends. The V gene's germline CDR1 is MDHEN and CDR2 SYDVKM. The CDR3 is made up of 15 amino acids. The CDR3 loop is CASAGGGARNSPLHF. The CDR3 coding sequence is TGTGCCAGCGCTGGGGGGGGCGCGAGAAATTCACCCCTCCACTTT. The variable domain in full, completed from reference TRBV28 and TRBJ1-6, reads DVKVTQSSRYLVKRTGEKVFLECVQDMDHENMFWYRQDPGLGLRLIYFSYDVKMKEKGDIPEGYSVSREKKERFSLILESASTNQTSMYLCASAGGGARNSPLHFGNGTRLTVT.